This is a list of T cell receptor beta chains from one sample in a study of blood T cell repertoires in COVID-19. Clones were sequenced by immunoSEQ multiplex PCR, and TCRdb holds only the in-frame ones, with some missing. The sample shows 200,000 to 250,000 clones, about 80% of them seen only once. What was sequenced was PBMCs or T cells enriched from blood (not recorded which). These receptors came from a man aged 35 to 55 who had recovered from COVID-19. Both conserved end residues are trimmed from each CDR3. Fields, in order: V gene, CDR3 protein.

v_call: TRBV3-1/TRBV3-2
cdr3_aa: ASSPNTGGYTEAF

v_call: TRBV5-1
cdr3_aa: ASSLTAPSGNTIY

v_call: TRBV28
cdr3_aa: ASSPQQGAKNEQF

v_call: TRBV28
cdr3_aa: ASRTRTGWQPQH

v_call: TRBV7-2
cdr3_aa: ASSWAGVSEQF

v_call: TRBV7-2
cdr3_aa: ASSLTGNQPQH

v_call: TRBV2
cdr3_aa: ASRTGASGANVLT

v_call: TRBV12-3/TRBV12-4
cdr3_aa: ASQTTGNYGYT

v_call: TRBV27
cdr3_aa: ASSPVPKLAGIGTQY

v_call: TRBV5-4
cdr3_aa: ASSFTAGLAGIQETQY

v_call: TRBV4-1
cdr3_aa: ASSQEWRQPQH

v_call: TRBV5-4
cdr3_aa: ASSLALAATSTQY

v_call: TRBV18
cdr3_aa: ASSPQKGLGGGNEQF

v_call: TRBV7-2
cdr3_aa: ASSSGGSYEQY

v_call: TRBV27
cdr3_aa: ASSFPGGEKLF

v_call: TRBV4-2
cdr3_aa: ASSQEVRVNQPQH

v_call: TRBV9
cdr3_aa: ASSVEDRSSYNEQF

v_call: TRBV7-3
cdr3_aa: ASSLGGTGELF

v_call: TRBV10-3
cdr3_aa: AIRKTGRDTQY

v_call: TRBV7-8
cdr3_aa: ASSFLQGDEQY

v_call: TRBV7-2
cdr3_aa: ASSLLIARETQY

v_call: TRBV6-5
cdr3_aa: ASRVQGNTEAF

v_call: TRBV2
cdr3_aa: ASSAEGGGTEAF

v_call: TRBV18
cdr3_aa: ASSRQGRNTIY

v_call: TRBV2
cdr3_aa: ASSEEGHSPLH

v_call: TRBV30
cdr3_aa: AWTGNYGYT

v_call: TRBV19
cdr3_aa: ASSAYLAGGYNEQF

v_call: TRBV10-3
cdr3_aa: AISSEDTQY

v_call: TRBV2
cdr3_aa: ASSTQEDQPQH

v_call: TRBV19
cdr3_aa: ASTPDRGLWSNQPQH

v_call: TRBV9
cdr3_aa: ASSRVGGNPPGELF

v_call: TRBV27
cdr3_aa: ASSLDRGGEKLF

v_call: TRBV5-1
cdr3_aa: ASSFSGRIDEQY

v_call: TRBV6-5
cdr3_aa: ASKTGTGQGYEQY

v_call: TRBV7-3
cdr3_aa: ASSPAVRSYEQY

v_call: TRBV28
cdr3_aa: ASGFHEQF

v_call: TRBV11-3
cdr3_aa: ASSLSEREDYEQY

v_call: TRBV5-8
cdr3_aa: ASSSGHSSYNSPLH

v_call: TRBV18
cdr3_aa: ASSQGQGGTEAF

v_call: TRBV7-3
cdr3_aa: ASSGDSRYEQY

v_call: TRBV27
cdr3_aa: ASSLEGTNYGYT

v_call: TRBV7-9
cdr3_aa: ASSSGQSSGNTIY

v_call: TRBV29-1
cdr3_aa: SVEGTGGYEQY

v_call: TRBV7-2
cdr3_aa: ASTRRGTGGTGELF

v_call: TRBV28
cdr3_aa: ASSLPSGRPSSSYEQY

v_call: TRBV2
cdr3_aa: ASSETGNEQF

v_call: TRBV30
cdr3_aa: AWSEQGSRPPLH

v_call: TRBV7-8
cdr3_aa: ASSLGGDQETQY

v_call: TRBV30
cdr3_aa: AWGFTDTQY

v_call: TRBV10-1
cdr3_aa: ASSEAGGTSPDTQY

v_call: TRBV6-4
cdr3_aa: ASSLLENTEAF

v_call: TRBV6-2/TRBV6-3
cdr3_aa: ASSRSGGGSTQY

v_call: TRBV5-1
cdr3_aa: ASSSTGTENEKLF

v_call: TRBV19
cdr3_aa: ASSIAVARAAGVNSPLH

v_call: TRBV3-1/TRBV3-2
cdr3_aa: ASSPRTGTGAGSPLH

v_call: TRBV6-2/TRBV6-3
cdr3_aa: ASSPRDSAQH

v_call: TRBV28
cdr3_aa: ASNLPGQGINQPQH

v_call: TRBV7-2
cdr3_aa: ASSPRTSGSHEQY